The 17 T cell receptor beta chains in this list originate from one sample, sequenced in a study of cytomegalovirus exposure and HLA in healthy donors. PCR employed 60 Vbeta and 13 Jbeta primers. Only in-frame clones appear in the TCRdb table, and some are missing; sequencing was by immunoSEQ multiplex PCR. Of more than 130,000 clones in the sample, roughly two thirds are singletons; the top ten hold around 14%. Sequenced material: PBMCs. All receptors come from a human donor in good health.

This rearrangement joins TRBV29-1 to TRBJ1-2; D remains ambiguous. This CDR3 has 14 amino acids. Germline V gene sequence: CDR1 SQVTM, CDR2 ANQGSEA. Trimming removed 4 bases at V and 4 bases at J, with 16 bases between. As DNA, the CDR3 is TGCAGCGTTGCCCCCGGAGGGATGAGCTATGGCTACACCTTC. It codes for CSVAPGGMSYGYTF.

This chain links TRBV12-5 with TRBJ1-5, with no clear D. Germline lookup yields CDR1 LGHNT and CDR2 FRNRAP. There are 12 residues in the CDR3. V was clipped by 7 bases and J by 6 bases, with 10 bases between them. The CDR3 coding sequence is TGTGCTAGTGCTCCCTTCGGTCAGCCCCAGCATTTT. Its translation is CASAPFGQPQHF.

The sample holds a few counts of this clone. The chain uses TRBV10-3 and TRBJ2-7; a weak D match, TRBD2 (5 bases). The CDR3 runs to 14 residues. Trimming removed 5 bases at V and 0 bases at J, with 11 bases between. The germline gives CDR1 ENHRY, CDR2 SYGVKD. In DNA, the CDR3 is TGTGCCATCAGTAAGAGCGGCAGCTCCTACGAGCAGTACTTC. The encoded protein is CAISKSGSSYEQYF.

This clone has more than one count but fewer than ten. The rearrangement joins TRBV28 to TRBJ2-5; 10 bases fit TRBD1. This CDR3 comprises 16 residues. The V and J ends lost 5 bases and 5 bases, in that order; junction bases with no gene match: 11. Germline CDR1 MDHEN, CDR2 SYDVKM. The chain's CDR3 is CASSPGTGETGETQYF. CDR3 nucleotides: TGTGCCAGCAGTCCCGGGACAGGGGAGACTGGGGAGACCCAGTACTTC. Full variable domain (remainder filled in from reference TRBV28 and TRBJ2-5): DVKVTQSSRYLVKRTGEKVFLECVQDMDHENMFWYRQDPGLGLRLIYFSYDVKMKEKGDIPEGYSVSREKKERFSLILESASTNQTSMYLCASSPGTGETGETQYFGPGTRLLVL.

The chain links TRBV5-4 to TRBJ2-2, with 10 bases matching TRBD2. Per germline, CDR1 SGHNT and CDR2 YYREEE (reference sequence). The V gene end was trimmed by 3 bases and the J gene end by 2 bases; junction bases not matched to a gene: 4. This CDR3 region has 16 residues. The CDR3 spells CASSWGTSANTGELFF. CDR3 nucleotides: TGTGCCAGCAGCTGGGGGACTAGCGCAAACACCGGGGAGCTGTTTTTT.

The chain recombines TRBV25-1 with TRBJ1-5, with D perhaps TRBD1 (6 bases). Per the germline V gene, CDR1 is MGHDK and CDR2 is SYGVNS. This CDR3 has 13 amino acids. The V and J ends lost 8 bases and 7 bases respectively, with 15 bases between them. The CDR3 coding sequence is TGTGCCAGCGGGGACACCCTGGGCCAGCCCCAGCATTTT. Translating it yields CASGDTLGQPQHF.

The chain uses TRBV7-8 and TRBJ1-5; 7 positions agree with TRBD1. This CDR3 is built from 14 residues. The trim removed 5 bases at V and 5 bases at J, leaving 6 bases unmatched. Germline V CDR1 and CDR2: SGHVS, FQNEAQ. CDR3 sequence reads: CASSPRTGDQPQHF. The CDR3 nucleotides read TGTGCCAGCAGCCCCCGCACAGGGGATCAGCCCCAGCATTTT.

This sequence joins TRBV6-6 and TRBJ1-5, with D uncertain. Germline V lookup: CDR1 MNHNY, CDR2 SVGAGI (reference sequence). This CDR3 has 15 residues. V was shortened by 7 bases and J by 4 bases, with 17 bases between the two germline ends. CDR3 sequence (DNA): TGTGCCAGCAAGAGGGCCCTCATGGATAATCAGCCCCAGCATTTT. Translating it yields CASKRALMDNQPQHF.

The genes are TRBV6-1 and TRBJ2-1; 10 nucleotides line up with TRBD2. V shed 2 bases and J 9 bases; nucleotides not matched to a gene: 13. The CDR3 consists of 17 residues. In germline, CDR1 is MNHNS, CDR2 SASEGT. CDR3 sequence (DNA): TGTGCCAGCAGTGAAATAGGCCTAGCGGGGGCCAGGGGTGAGCAGTTCTTC. Amino acids: CASSEIGLAGARGEQFF.

This clone was recorded once. This rearrangement joins TRBV6-5 to TRBJ2-3, with unresolved D. V lost 8 bases and J lost 2, with 17 bases in between. Germline lookup yields CDR1 MNHEY and CDR2 SVGAGI. The CDR3 is made up of 15 amino acids. The CDR3: CASSKTGQPTDTQYF. CDR3 DNA: TGTGCCAGCTCGAAGACGGGTCAGCCCACAGATACGCAGTATTTT.

The J gene is TRBJ2-6, the V gene TRBV11-2; D not certain. From germline, CDR1 is SGHAT and CDR2 FQNNGV. Trimming removed 2 bases from V and 0 bases from J, with 5 bases in between. The CDR3 consists of 15 residues. The CDR3 spells CASSLYYSGANVLTF. As DNA, the CDR3 is TGTGCCAGCAGCTTATATTACTCTGGGGCCAACGTCCTGACTTTC. The full variable domain, rest sourced from reference TRBV11-2 and TRBJ2-6, is EAGVAQSPRYKIIEKRQSVAFWCNPISGHATLYWYQQILGQGPKLLIQFQNNGVVDDSQLPKDRFSAERLKGVDSTLKIQPAKLEDSAVYLCASSLYYSGANVLTFGAGSRLTVL.

CDR3 sequence: CASSMTGYGYTF. The CDR3 DNA follows: TGTGCCAGTAGTATGACAGGGTATGGCTACACCTTC. The rearrangement joins TRBV19 to TRBJ1-2, with 7 bases aligning to TRBD1. Losses at the gene ends were 3 bases for V and 5 bases for J; bases not matched to a gene: 0. Looked up from germline, CDR1 is LNHDA and CDR2 is SQIVND (reference sequence). This CDR3 comprises 12 residues.

The V and J genes are TRBV10-3 and TRBJ1-1; the match to TRBD1 covers 12 bases. The CDR3 sequence is 16 residues long. J gave up 3 bases and V 0 bases, and 2 bases lay outside the gene matches. CDR1 is ENHRY, CDR2 SYGVKD, per germline. The CDR3 region is CAISESGQGADTEAFF. The CDR3 DNA reads as TGTGCCATCAGTGAGTCGGGACAGGGGGCCGACACTGAAGCTTTCTTT.

The rearrangement links TRBV28 to TRBJ1-2, with 10 bases lining up with TRBD1. Per germline, CDR1 MDHEN and CDR2 SYDVKM. The CDR3 contains 15 residues. Unmatched junction bases numbered 7, after V lost 5 bases and J lost 4 bases. DNA of the CDR3: TGTGCCAGCAGTGCCCGGGACAGGGGACCCTATGGCTACACCTTC. Translation: CASSARDRGPYGYTF.

This clone was counted a few times. The chain joins TRBV6-6 to TRBJ1-4; the match to TRBD1 covers 8 bases. Germline V lookup: CDR1 MNHNY, CDR2 SVGAGI (reference sequence). The V segment lost 2 bases and the J segment 2 bases; nucleotides outside the gene matches: 4. The CDR3 sequence is 16 residues long. In DNA, the CDR3 is TGTGCCAGCAGTTACAGGCCAGGGGGCACTAATGAAAAACTGTTTTTT. Amino acid sequence: CASSYRPGGTNEKLFF.

The rearrangement joins TRBV6-5 to TRBJ2-5; tentatively, D is TRBD1 (5 bases). This CDR3 is built from 15 residues. The germline V gene encodes CDR1 MNHEY and CDR2 SVGAGI. Trimming took 5 bases from V and 5 from J, leaving 18 bases between them. The CDR3 sequence: CASSTSSQGRETQYF. The CDR3 DNA reads as TGTGCCAGCAGTACCTCGAGTCAGGGTCGGGAGACCCAGTACTTC.

In its sample, this clone was seen a few times. The chain has TRBV27 and TRBJ2-1; TRBD2 aligns across 7 bases. The CDR3 is 16 residues long. Losses at the gene ends were 4 bases for V and 7 bases for J; bases not matched to a gene: 13. Germline CDR1 and CDR2: MNHEY and SMNVEV (reference sequence). As DNA, the CDR3 is TGTGCCAGCAGTTGGGGTAGCGGGCCCCCCGAGAATGAGCAGTTCTTC. Its translation: CASSWGSGPPENEQFF.